This T cell receptor beta chain was documented in a study of T cells in localized non-small cell lung cancer. Study-level results: The appearance of a median about 62 of the top 100 tumor clones was seen in adjacent lung. It was uninvolved adjacent lung that showed the highest T cell clonality, exceeding tumor.

Libraries were prepared by immunoSEQ multiplex PCR; TCRdb keeps only in-frame clonotypes and omits some of them. The table records under 1,500 clones, roughly 14% of them present only once. V dropped 6 bases and J dropped 7; count of bases not matched to a gene: 7. Germline values: CDR1 SGHNT, CDR2 YENEEA. The CDR3 spans 14 residues. This clone showed up just a few times. What it recognizes is unknown. The gene calls are TRBV11-3 and TRBJ2-7; TRBD1 matches 12 bases. This receptor was identified in a male donor at least 60 years old with stage I lung adenocarcinoma. This material consisted of normal lung tissue next to the tumor, taken before any cancer treatment. As DNA, the CDR3 is TGTGCCAGCAGTAGGGACAGGGGGCGGGAAGAGCAGTACTTC. Residues: CASSRDRGREEQYF. The variable domain in full, with the rest retrieved from reference TRBV11-3 and TRBJ2-7, is EAGVVQSPRYKIIEKKQPVAFWCNPISGHNTLYWYLQNLGQGPELLIRYENEEAVDDSQLPKDRFSAERLKGVDSTLKIQPAELGDSAVYLCASSRDRGREEQYFGPGTRLTVT.